The TCR beta chain described here comes from a study of T and B cells in COVID-19 patients. Across the whole study: Critical illness requiring mechanical ventilation or extracorporeal membrane oxygenation affected three fifths of the roughly 20 active-infection patients. Study results and caveats: In COVID-19 patients, T cell receptor beta variable and joining gene use was reportedly strongly skewed.

Note on this clonotype: Its antigen is undetermined.

BIOMED2 TRB-A/B primer pools were used in multiplex TRB PCR. TCRdb redid the calling of the multiplex PCR reads with MiXCR, one entry per CDR3 protein. The sample consists of 20,000 or so distinct CDR3 sequences, 30% of them appearing once. From blood, about 230-500 ng of genomic DNA served as TRB template. The V end was cut by 6 bases, the J end by 5 bases, with 11 bases between. The CDR3 extends over 13 amino acids. This sequence originates from a human donor who had recovered from COVID-19. Sequences were obtained from blood. This sequence joins TRBV12-3 or TRBV12-4 and TRBJ1-5, with D perhaps TRBD1 (6 bases). This chain's CDR3 is CASSRQADQPQHF. CDR3 nucleotide sequence: TGTGCCAGCAGCCGACAGGCTGATCAGCCCCAGCATTTT.